The 29 T cell receptor beta chains below were found in one sample sequenced in a study of shared clonotypes between healthy human individuals. The protocol was immunoSEQ multiplex PCR, while the TCRdb copy is restricted to in-frame clones and leaves out a portion. In the table there are about 2.4 million clones, 90% to 95% of which are singletons. The sequenced material came from naive CD4+ T cells from PBMCs. Specified subset: CD45RA+ positively selected. The receptor source for this set is a man younger than 30 in good health. Some clones in this sample may be carry-over from other donors' samples.

CDR3 amino acids: CASSSRTGGGTEAFF. DNA of the CDR3: TGTGCCAGTAGTAGTCGGACCGGGGGGGGAACTGAAGCTTTCTTT. The rearrangement links TRBV19 to TRBJ1-1, with D tentatively TRBD1 (5 bases). The CDR3 has 15 residues. Germline lookup yields CDR1 LNHDA and CDR2 SQIVND (reference sequence). V was pared by 4 bases and J by 5 bases, with 17 bases between.

The gene calls are TRBV5-5 and TRBJ2-2, with TRBD1 matching over 7 bases. The CDR3 is 15 residues long. The V gene end was trimmed by 6 bases and the J gene end by 5 bases; junction bases not matched to a gene: 10. Germline V gene sequence: CDR1 SGHKS, CDR2 YYEKEE (reference sequence). This CDR3 reads CASTREGADTGELFF. In DNA, the CDR3 is TGTGCCAGCACCCGAGAGGGGGCCGATACCGGGGAGCTGTTTTTT.

The chain carries TRBV14 and TRBJ2-7; maybe TRBD2 (6 bases). V was pared by 4 bases and J by 0 bases, with 16 bases between. From germline, CDR1 is SGHDN and CDR2 FVKESK. The CDR3 is 16 residues long. The chain's CDR3 is CASSPGGGVSSYEQYF. The CDR3 DNA sequence: TGTGCCAGCAGCCCCGGAGGCGGGGTGAGCTCCTACGAGCAGTACTTC.

The chain recombines TRBV18 with TRBJ1-1; perhaps TRBD1 as D (5 bases). Germline V gene lookup returns CDR1 KGHSH and CDR2 LQKENI. V gave up 5 bases and J gave up 4 bases, with 14 bases separating them. CDR3 length equals 14 residues. For the CDR3, the DNA is TGTGCCAGCTCAGGGGTGGGACCACTCACTGAAGCTTTCTTT. It translates to CASSGVGPLTEAFF.

V is TRBV18 and J is TRBJ2-1; no firm D call. V was trimmed by 2 bases and J by 12 bases, leaving 17 bases between them. The CDR3 is 14 residues long. Germline V gene lookup returns CDR1 KGHSH and CDR2 LQKENI. CDR3 in amino acids: CASSPRPSEEWQFF. CDR3 DNA: TGTGCCAGCTCACCAAGGCCGTCCGAGGAGTGGCAGTTCTTC.

V usage is TRBV2 and J usage is TRBJ2-7; unclear D gene. The V gene lost 6 bases and the J gene lost 4 bases, with 10 bases spanning the gap. This CDR3 comprises 12 residues. Per the germline V gene, CDR1 is SNHLY and CDR2 is FYNNEI. The CDR3 loop is CASSEKGYEQYF. The CDR3 nucleotides are TGTGCCAGCAGCGAAAAGGGATACGAGCAGTACTTC.

V and J are TRBV7-3 and TRBJ1-2; TRBD1 matches at 7 bases. The CDR3 runs to 14 residues. In germline, CDR1 is SGHTA, CDR2 FQGTGA. Germline trimming cut 5 bases from V and 7 bases from J; bases unmatched to any gene: 10. The CDR3 protein is CASSREGRQGGYTF. CDR3 sequence (DNA): TGTGCCAGCAGCCGCGAGGGACGACAGGGTGGCTACACCTTC.

J is TRBJ2-1 and V is TRBV19, with 14 bases fitting TRBD2. The CDR3 spans 20 residues. The J segment lost 7 bases and the V segment lost 5 bases, leaving 19 bases of the junction unmatched. CDR1 is LNHDA, CDR2 SQIVND, per germline (reference sequence). The CDR3 DNA is TGTGCCAGTAGTCCGAAACCCCAGGGACTAGCGGGAGACCGATCGAATGAGCAGTTCTTC. Translation: CASSPKPQGLAGDRSNEQFF.

This chain links TRBV6-1 with TRBJ2-1; maybe TRBD1 (7 bases). Germline values: CDR1 MNHNS, CDR2 SASEGT. The CDR3 is made up of 15 amino acids. The ends were cut back, 4 bases at V and 7 bases at J, with 17 bases in the middle. CDR3 nucleotides: TGTGCCAGCAGTGTCGTACAGGGGAGGAGGAATGAGCAGTTCTTC. Protein sequence: CASSVVQGRRNEQFF.

V is TRBV4-3 and J is TRBJ1-3, with D uncertain. V was clipped by 2 bases and J by 0 bases, with 8 bases between them. Looked up from germline, CDR1 is LGHNA and CDR2 is YSLEER. This CDR3 region has 15 residues. The CDR3 DNA follows: TGCGCCAGCAGCCAAAGTCAGAACTCTGGAAACACCATATATTTT. Translating it yields CASSQSQNSGNTIYF.

This chain uses TRBV6-1 with TRBJ2-3; TRBD2 is a possible D gene (6 bases). The germline V gene encodes CDR1 MNHNS and CDR2 SASEGT. The V gene lost 2 bases and the J gene lost 5 bases, with 11 bases spanning the gap. The CDR3 totals 14 residues. CDR3 coding DNA: TGTGCCAGCAGTGAACCAGCGGGTCAAGATACGCAGTATTTT. Its translation: CASSEPAGQDTQYF.

V is TRBV6-1 and J is TRBJ1-2; D might be TRBD1 (6 bases). Trimming took off 6 bases at V and 4 bases at J, with 15 bases between the two ends. In germline, CDR1 is MNHNS, CDR2 SASEGT. The CDR3 spans 14 residues. This chain's CDR3 is CASRGPGAGYGYTF. In DNA, the CDR3 is TGTGCCAGCAGGGGACCGGGGGCGGGCTATGGCTACACCTTC.

The count of this clone is one. The rearrangement joins TRBV15 to TRBJ1-5, with D maybe TRBD1 (5 bases). The CDR3 length is 16 residues. The germline V and J ends were trimmed by 3 bases and 2 bases, with 14 bases remaining between them. The V gene's germline CDR1 is LNHNV and CDR2 YYDKDF (reference sequence). The CDR3 here is CATSSGRVIGNQPQHF. The CDR3 DNA follows: TGTGCCACCAGCAGCGGCAGGGTGATTGGCAATCAGCCCCAGCATTTT.

This chain uses TRBV19 with TRBJ1-2; D remains unclear. The CDR3 consists of 12 residues. Looked up from germline, CDR1 is LNHDA and CDR2 is SQIVND (reference sequence). Trimming took off 6 bases at V and 8 bases at J, with 13 bases between the two ends. The CDR3 DNA reads TGTGCCAGTAGCCCCATACTTGGCGGCTACACCTTC. It specifies CASSPILGGYTF.

This chain connects TRBV28 to TRBJ1-6, with 7 bases fitting TRBD1. The CDR3 has 15 amino acids. The V and J ends lost 5 bases and 4 bases, in that order; junction bases with no gene match: 5. Looked up from germline, CDR1 is MDHEN and CDR2 is SYDVKM. The CDR3 is CASSEQGFYNSPLHF. DNA for the CDR3: TGTGCCAGCAGTGAACAGGGGTTTTATAATTCACCCCTCCACTTT.

The genes are TRBV2 and TRBJ2-3; 7 bases are shared with TRBD2. The CDR3 contains 14 residues. Per germline, CDR1 SNHLY and CDR2 FYNNEI. V lost 7 bases to trimming and J lost 3 bases; unmatched junction nucleotides: 7. CDR3 residues: CASTERERTDTQYF. The CDR3 coding sequence is TGTGCCAGCACTGAGCGGGAACGTACAGATACGCAGTATTTT.

V gene TRBV5-4 combines with J gene TRBJ2-2; D might be TRBD2 (5 bases). The germline V gene has CDR1 SGHNT and CDR2 YYREEE (reference sequence). The CDR3 spans 17 residues. With 3 bases removed from V and 4 bases from J, the gap between germline ends came to 19 bases. CDR3 DNA: TGTGCCAGCAGCTCCCCCACAAGTGGGCGGGCCACCGGGGAGCTGTTTTTT. Residues: CASSSPTSGRATGELFF. Complete variable domain (other parts from reference TRBV5-4 and TRBJ2-2): ETGVTQSPTHLIKTRGQQVTLRCSSQSGHNTVSWYQQALGQGPQFIFQYYREEENGRGNFPPRFSGLQFPNYSSELNVNALELDDSALYLCASSSPTSGRATGELFFGEGSRLTVL.

This chain joins TRBV7-2 and TRBJ2-7, with unresolved D. Germline V gene sequence: CDR1 SGHTA, CDR2 FQGNSA. V was shortened by 1 base and J by 6 bases, with 16 bases between the two germline ends. The CDR3 contains 15 residues. This CDR3 is CASSLEFADSGEQYF. The CDR3 nucleotides are TGTGCCAGCAGCTTAGAATTTGCAGATTCTGGCGAGCAGTACTTC.

This sequence joins TRBV7-9 and TRBJ1-5; D is possibly TRBD1 (5 bases). This CDR3 has 14 amino acids. Germline lookup yields CDR1 SEHNR and CDR2 FQNEAQ (reference sequence). The V end lost 11 bases, the J end lost 0 bases, and 14 bases lay between the germline ends. The CDR3 reads CASQGIYSNQPQHF. CDR3 DNA: TGTGCCTCTCAGGGAATTTATAGCAATCAGCCCCAGCATTTT.

J is TRBJ2-7 and V is TRBV4-1; 10 bases are shared with TRBD1. The germline V gene has CDR1 MGHRA and CDR2 YSYEKL. This CDR3 has 15 amino acids. The ends lost 4 bases at V and 5 bases at J; junction bases unmatched: 8. As DNA, the CDR3 is TGCGCCAGCAGCCCCGTGGGACAGGGGAGAGACGAGCAGTACTTC. Translating gives CASSPVGQGRDEQYF.

V is TRBV5-1 and J is TRBJ2-3; 10 bases fit TRBD2. Per the germline V gene, CDR1 is SGHRS and CDR2 is YFSETQ. The CDR3 totals 15 residues. The J segment lost 2 bases and the V segment lost 4 bases, leaving 4 bases of the junction unmatched. Here the CDR3 reads CASSPSGRLTDTQYF. The CDR3 DNA sequence: TGCGCCAGCAGCCCTAGCGGGAGACTCACAGATACGCAGTATTTT.

V and J are TRBV7-2 and TRBJ2-1, with D uncertain. The V end lost 0 bases, the J end lost 10 bases, and 13 bases lay between the germline ends. The CDR3 covers 14 residues. Germline V CDR1 and CDR2: SGHTA, FQGNSA. CDR3 region: CASSLASSSGEQFF. The CDR3 nucleotides are TGTGCCAGCAGCTTAGCCTCGAGTAGTGGGGAGCAGTTCTTC.

This rearrangement joins TRBV12-5 to TRBJ2-1; 9 nucleotides match TRBD2. The CDR3 is made up of 15 amino acids. After removal of 0 bases from V and 8 bases from J, the junction contained 5 bases not matched to a gene. Germline V CDR1 and CDR2: LGHNT, FRNRAP. CDR3 bases: TGTGCTAGTGGTTTGGTAGCGGGAGGAGTATATGAGCAGTTCTTC. Translated, it gives CASGLVAGGVYEQFF.

The chain links TRBV19 to TRBJ2-2; D possibly matches TRBD1 or TRBD2 (5 bases each). Germline-derived CDR1 and CDR2 are LNHDA and SQIVND (reference sequence). CDR3 length equals 18 residues. V lost 2 bases and J lost 4, with 20 bases in between. In nucleotides, the CDR3 is TGTGCCAGTAGTATAAAGATTGGGACCCTCGCTGGCACCGGGGAGCTGTTTTTT. Its protein product is CASSIKIGTLAGTGELFF.

The V gene is TRBV5-6, the J gene TRBJ1-5; maybe TRBD1 (6 bases). The CDR3 length is 13 residues. V lost 2 bases, J lost 4 bases, and 7 bases lay in between. Germline lookup yields CDR1 SGHDT and CDR2 YYEEEE. The CDR3 loop reads CASSFGQNQPQHF. For the CDR3, the DNA is TGTGCCAGCAGCTTCGGACAGAATCAGCCCCAGCATTTT. The full variable domain, in which reference TRBV5-6 and TRBJ1-5 provide the parts outside the CDR3, is DAGVTQSPTHLIKTRGQQVTLRCSPKSGHDTVSWYQQALGQGPQFIFQYYEEEERQRGNFPDRFSGHQFPNYSSELNVNALLLGDSALYLCASSFGQNQPQHFGDGTRLSIL.

Only one count was recorded for this clone. Distinct nucleotide sequences in the sample also encode this CDR3. The chain uses TRBV2 and TRBJ1-1; the D is unclear. Trimming removed 8 bases from V and 2 bases from J, with 6 bases in between. Per the germline V gene, CDR1 is SNHLY and CDR2 is FYNNEI. The CDR3 is 11 residues long. CDR3 in amino acids: CASGSNTEAFF. The CDR3 DNA follows: TGTGCCAGCGGATCAAACACTGAAGCTTTCTTT.

The V gene is TRBV6-5, the J gene TRBJ1-1, with D unresolved. CDR1 and CDR2 (germline): MNHEY, SVGAGI. V was clipped by 2 bases and J by 6 bases, with 16 bases between them. This CDR3 is built from 15 residues. CDR3 sequence: CASSYVFPPGAEAFF. As DNA, the CDR3 is TGTGCCAGCAGTTACGTTTTCCCACCCGGGGCTGAAGCTTTCTTT.

The chain employs TRBV6-1 and TRBJ2-3; 7 nucleotides agree with TRBD2. CDR1 and CDR2 from the germline V gene are MNHNS and SASEGT. The CDR3 runs to 17 residues. Germline trimming cut 1 base from V and 3 bases from J; bases unmatched to any gene: 10. CDR3: CASSEVGGRAWTDTQYF. CDR3 in DNA: TGTGCCAGCAGTGAAGTAGGTGGGAGGGCCTGGACAGATACGCAGTATTTT.

This clone was detected a few times. Other DNA sequences in the sample encode the same CDR3. This chain links TRBV4-2 with TRBJ1-2; a possible D gene is TRBD1 (5 bases). V was clipped by 0 bases and J by 7 bases, with 6 bases between them. The CDR3 spans 12 residues. Germline assignment: CDR1 LGHNA and CDR2 YNFKEQ. The CDR3 region has the DNA TGTGCCAGCAGCCAAGATGGGGGTGGCTACACCTTC. Translated: CASSQDGGGYTF.